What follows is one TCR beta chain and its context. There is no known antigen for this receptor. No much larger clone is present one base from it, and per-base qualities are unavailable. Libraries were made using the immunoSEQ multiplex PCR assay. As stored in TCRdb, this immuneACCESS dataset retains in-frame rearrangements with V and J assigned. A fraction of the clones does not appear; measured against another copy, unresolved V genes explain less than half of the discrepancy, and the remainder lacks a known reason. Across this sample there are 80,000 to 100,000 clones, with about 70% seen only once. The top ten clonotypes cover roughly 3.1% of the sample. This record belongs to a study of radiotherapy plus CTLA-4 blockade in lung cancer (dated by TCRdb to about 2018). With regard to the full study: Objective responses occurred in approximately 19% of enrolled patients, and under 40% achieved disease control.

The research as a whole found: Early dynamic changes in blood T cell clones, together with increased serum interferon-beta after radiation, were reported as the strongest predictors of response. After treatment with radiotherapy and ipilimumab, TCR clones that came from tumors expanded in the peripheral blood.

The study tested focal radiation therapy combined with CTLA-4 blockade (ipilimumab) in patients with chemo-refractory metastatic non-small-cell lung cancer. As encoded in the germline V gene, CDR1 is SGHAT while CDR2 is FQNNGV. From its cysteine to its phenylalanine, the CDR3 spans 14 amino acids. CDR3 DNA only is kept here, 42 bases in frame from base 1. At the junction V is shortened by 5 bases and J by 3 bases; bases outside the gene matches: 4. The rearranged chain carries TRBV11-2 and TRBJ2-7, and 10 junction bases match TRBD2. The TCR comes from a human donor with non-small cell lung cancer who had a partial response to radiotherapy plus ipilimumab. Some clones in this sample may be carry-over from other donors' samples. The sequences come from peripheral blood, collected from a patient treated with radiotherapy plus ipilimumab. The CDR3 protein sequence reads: CASSLTSGIYEQYF. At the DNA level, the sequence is TGTGCCAGCAGCCTAACTAGCGGGATCTACGAGCAGTACTTC.